The sequence of this TCR beta chain was determined in a study of cytomegalovirus exposure and HLA in healthy donors. Vbeta (60) and Jbeta (13) primers were used in the PCR. Some clones are missing from TCRdb's copy, which holds only in-frame ones; the method was immunoSEQ multiplex PCR. Here the sample spans approximately 97,000 clones, nearly 80% being singletons. CDR1 and CDR2 from the germline V gene are LNHDA and SQIVND (reference sequence). There are 14 residues in the CDR3. V was shortened by 7 bases and J by 4 bases, with 14 bases between the two germline ends. The chain recombines TRBV19 with TRBJ1-5; perhaps TRBD1 as D (5 bases). Sequencing used PBMCs. The TCR originated in a middle-aged woman in good health and CMV-seropositive. The CDR3 protein is CASTIGGVNQPQHF. For the CDR3, the DNA is TGTGCCAGTACCATAGGAGGGGTGAATCAGCCCCAGCATTTT.